This paragraph reports one T cell receptor (beta chain). Its antigen is as yet unknown. This sample is drawn from a study of T and B cells in COVID-19 patients. Study conclusions and caveats: Patients with COVID-19 reportedly showed strongly skewed T cell receptor beta variable and joining gene usage. Clonality of TRB repertoires was high in active COVID-19; recovery brought above-healthy diversity and richness. No sequencing was yet done of CD4+, regulatory or CD8+ subsets, or of SARS-CoV-2-responsive or tetramer+ sorted cells.

Each TRB amplification used about 250-550 ng of genomic DNA from blood. Trimming at V came to 4 bases and at J to 2 bases, leaving 16 bases not matched to a gene. The CDR3 length is 19 residues. CDR1 is SGHNT, CDR2 YYREEE, per germline (reference sequence). TRB rearrangements were amplified by multiplex PCR with BIOMED2 TRB-A/B primers. TCRdb re-analysed the multiplex PCR reads in MiXCR, keeping a single row per CDR3 protein. This sample has about 8,200 distinct CDR3 sequences, with around two fifths found just once. The chain couples TRBV5-4 to TRBJ1-4; TRBD1 matches 8 bases. This clonotype was obtained from a human donor who had recovered from COVID-19. The specimen was blood. CDR3 in DNA: TGTGCCAGCAGCGACCGGACAGGGCCTTATTCCCGCACTAATGAAAAACTGTTTTTT. Protein sequence: CASSDRTGPYSRTNEKLFF.